The T cell receptor beta chain described here comes from a study of T cell responses to AZD1222 COVID-19 vaccine. General study findings and limits: Elevations in Spike-specific TCR breadth and depth followed administration of two AZD1222 doses. Donor demographics were predominantly white British with a female majority; clonal diversity may be underestimated.

Here immunoSEQ multiplex PCR was the method, and the copy in TCRdb shows in-frame clones only, minus some. This table holds under 95,000 clones, 70% to 90% found once. CDR3 length: 14 residues. CDR1 is SGHTA and CDR2 is FQGNSA in the germline V gene. Trimming cost V 2 bases and J 5 bases, with 13 bases left between them. As concerns this clone: The antigen remains unidentified.

This specimen was peripheral blood, taken 28 days after the second AZD1222 dose. This chain uses TRBV7-2 with TRBJ2-7, with D unclear. The clonotype comes from an adult who received the AZD1222 COVID-19 vaccine. CDR3: CASSLRSILHEQYF. CDR3 bases: TGTGCCAGCAGCTTACGTTCGATCCTCCACGAGCAGTACTTC.